Each of the 29 T cell receptor beta chains below was sequenced from the same sample in a study of read filtering for tumor transcriptome and immune sequencing. This library used approximately 390 ng RNA and molecular barcoded adaptors spanning alpha/delta and beta/gamma chains. One entry per CDR3 protein results from TCRdb running MiXCR on the reads. Of under 80,000 distinct CDR3 sequences listed, about a fifth are singletons. Sequenced input: a population of CD138-negative cells sorted from bone marrow. The receptors derive from a donor at least 40 years old with multiple myeloma.

Concerning this clonotype: A much larger clone differs by one base, so this may be a read error. The genes are TRBV5-1 and TRBJ2-5, with 11 bases aligning to TRBD2. V lost 2 bases to trimming and J lost 9 bases; unmatched junction nucleotides: 9. The germline gives CDR1 SGHRS, CDR2 YFSETQ. CDR3 length equals 15 residues. The CDR3: CASSFSGGGSWAQYF. Here the CDR3 DNA reads TGCGCCAGCAGCTTTAGCGGGGGGGGATCGTGGGCCCAGTACTTC.

This clonotype was observed many times. This chain's CDR3 is CASSYRVGTDTQYF. Here the CDR3 DNA reads TGTGCCAGCAGTTACAGGGTTGGCACAGATACGCAGTATTTT. This chain connects TRBV6-5 to TRBJ2-3; D is unresolved. The length of the CDR3 is 14 residues. V gave up 2 bases and J gave up 1 base, with 7 bases separating them. CDR1 is MNHEY and CDR2 is SVGAGI in the germline V gene.

This clonotype was seen only once. A much bigger clone sits one base away, suggesting this may be a read error. The rearrangement joins TRBV7-3 to TRBJ1-1; D remains ambiguous. Germline loops: CDR1 SGHTA, CDR2 FQGTGA. Trimming took off 6 bases at V and 4 bases at J, with 18 bases between the two ends. The CDR3 is 15 residues long. The CDR3, as DNA: TGTGCCAGCAGTAATGGACTTCGCCGGGGCACTGAAGCTTTCTTT. Translation: CASSNGLRRGTEAFF.

This clonotype showed up many times. The chain has TRBV5-1 and TRBJ2-3; 7 bases map to TRBD2. Germline lookup yields CDR1 SGHRS and CDR2 YFSETQ. CDR3 length: 15 amino acids. Trimming removed 7 bases from V and 0 bases from J; junction bases left unmatched: 8. The CDR3 region is CASLSAGRSTDTQYF. The CDR3 region has the DNA TGCGCCAGCCTCTCAGCGGGGCGGAGCACAGATACGCAGTATTTT.

This clonotype was counted a few times. The chain uses TRBV24-1 and TRBJ2-1; no reliable D call. Trimming left V 4 bases short and J 6 bases short, with 15 bases between. Germline CDR1 reads KGHDR; CDR2 reads SFDVKD. The CDR3 totals 15 residues. CDR3 protein: CATSDYTTTSNEQFF. The CDR3 region has the DNA TGTGCCACCAGTGACTACACAACGACTTCCAATGAGCAGTTCTTC.

In this sample, this clonotype turned up many times. The chain employs TRBV28 and TRBJ2-1; D is ambiguous. This CDR3 spans 11 amino acids. The germline V gene encodes CDR1 MDHEN and CDR2 SYDVKM. V dropped 8 bases and J dropped 8 bases, with 10 bases sitting between them. This CDR3 reads CASCSFHEQFF. In DNA form, the CDR3 reads TGTGCCAGCTGCTCCTTCCATGAGCAGTTCTTC. Combining the CDR3 with reference TRBV28 and TRBJ2-1 gives the whole variable domain DVKVTQSSRYLVKRTGEKVFLECVQDMDHENMFWYRQDPGLGLRLIYFSYDVKMKEKGDIPEGYSVSREKKERFSLILESASTNQTSMYLCASCSFHEQFFGPGTRLTVL.

This clonotype was recorded many times. V gene TRBV20-1 combines with J gene TRBJ2-5; the D call may be TRBD1 or TRBD2 (5 bases each). The germline gives CDR1 DFQATT, CDR2 SNEGSKA (reference sequence). V was shortened by 6 bases and J by 7 bases, with 18 bases between the two germline ends. The CDR3 covers 13 residues. This CDR3 is CSAPRDRRRTQYF. CDR3 nucleotide sequence: TGCAGTGCCCCCCGGGACCGCCGGCGGACCCAGTACTTC.

Points on this clonotype: With a much larger clone just one base away, this may be a read error. V is TRBV29-1 and J is TRBJ1-2; 12 bases are a match to TRBD1. CDR3 length: 13 amino acids. Germline V gene data show CDR1 as SQVTM and CDR2 as ANQGSEA. CDR3 coding DNA: TGCAGCGTTAGGGGACAGGGGGCGGATGGCTGCACCTTC. Translating it yields CSVRGQGADGCTF.

For this clonotype: Given the absence of the conserved phenylalanine or tryptophan at the CDR3 end, a read error is likely. V usage is TRBV4-2 and J usage is TRBJ1-4; 7 positions agree with TRBD1. There are 15 residues in the CDR3. Germline CDR1 and CDR2: LGHNA and YNFKEQ. The chain's CDR3 is CASGQDPGGSEKLFL. CDR3 DNA: TGTGCCAGCGGCCAAGATCCAGGGGGGTCAGAAAAACTGTTTCTT.

In this sample, this clonotype turned up many times. The genes are TRBV7-2 and TRBJ2-5; D may be TRBD2 (5 bases). The germline CDR1 and CDR2 sequences are SGHTA and FQGNSA. The CDR3 loop spans 13 amino acids. Trimming removed 2 bases at V and 5 bases at J, with 9 bases between. CDR3 amino acids: CASSLRWRETQYF. CDR3 coding DNA: TGTGCCAGCAGCTTACGGTGGAGGGAGACCCAGTACTTC. Drawing the rest from reference TRBV7-2 and TRBJ2-5, the complete variable domain is GAGVSQSPSNKVTEKGKDVELRCDPISGHTALYWYRQSLGQGLEFLIYFQGNSAPDKSGLPSDRFSAERTGGSVSTLTIQRTQQEDSAVYLCASSLRWRETQYFGPGTRLLVL.

This clonotype has a count of ten or more. The V gene is TRBV9, the J gene TRBJ2-1; D perhaps matches TRBD2 (5 bases). This CDR3 has 14 amino acids. Trimming left V 0 bases short and J 7 bases short, with 11 bases between. CDR1 is SGDLS and CDR2 is YYNGEE in the germline V gene. Here the CDR3 reads CASSVVGSSNEQFF. CDR3 DNA: TGTGCCAGCAGCGTAGTAGGGAGTTCAAATGAGCAGTTCTTC.

The table lists this clonotype with many counts. This chain connects TRBV12-3 or TRBV12-4 to TRBJ2-2; 7 nucleotides match TRBD1. CDR3 length: 15 residues. V was pared by 5 bases and J by 5 bases, with 8 bases of the junction left unmatched. The CDR3 sequence is CASSAEGAQTGELFF. As DNA, the CDR3 is TGTGCCAGCAGTGCCGAGGGGGCTCAGACCGGGGAGCTGTTTTTT.

The rearrangement uses TRBV28 and TRBJ2-7, with D possibly TRBD2 on 6 matching bases. The ends were cut back, 2 bases at V and 0 bases at J, with 8 bases in the middle. The CDR3 runs to 14 residues. The germline gives CDR1 MDHEN, CDR2 SYDVKM. The CDR3 DNA is TGTGCCAGCAGTTTAACGACTAGCTCCTACGAGCAGTACTTC. It specifies CASSLTTSSYEQYF.

Regarding this clonotype: A much more abundant neighbour one base away suggests this may be a read error. Since no conserved phenylalanine or tryptophan closes the CDR3, a read error is the likely cause. The V call is TRBV19, the J call TRBJ1-1, with 7 bases matching TRBD1. Trimming removed 6 bases from V and 1 base from J; junction bases left unmatched: 2. The CDR3 has 13 residues. Germline values: CDR1 LNHDA, CDR2 SQIVND (reference sequence). In DNA form, the CDR3 reads TGTGCCAGTAGAGACAGGGCGAACACTGAAGCTTTCCTT. Its translation is CASRDRANTEAFL.

Ten or more counts support this clonotype. V is TRBV20-1 and J is TRBJ1-1; D ambiguous. CDR3 length: 15 amino acids. The V end lost 3 bases, the J end lost 3 bases, and 17 bases lay between the germline ends. CDR1 DFQATT and CDR2 SNEGSKA come from the germline V gene (reference sequence). Written as DNA, the CDR3 is TGCAGTGCTAGCTCTTTCGCGCGTCGGGACACTGAAGCTTTCTTT. It translates to CSASSFARRDTEAFF.

This chain connects TRBV15 to TRBJ2-5; D gene uncertain. The CDR3 is made up of 14 amino acids. V lost 1 base and J lost 4, with 10 bases in between. CDR1 and CDR2 from the germline V gene are LNHNV and YYDKDF (reference sequence). CDR3 protein: CATSRVGSGETQYF. In DNA form, the CDR3 reads TGTGCCACCAGCAGAGTAGGCAGTGGAGAGACCCAGTACTTC.

This rearrangement joins TRBV7-2 to TRBJ1-3; D remains unclear. The CDR3 spans 12 residues. Germline loops: CDR1 SGHTA, CDR2 FQGNSA. Trimming took 2 bases from V and 3 from J, leaving 2 bases between them. The CDR3 DNA is TGTGCCAGCAGCTTAATTGGAAACACCATATATTTT. Protein: CASSLIGNTIYF.

This clonotype was observed many times. The chain joins TRBV29-1 to TRBJ1-2, with D uncertain. In germline, CDR1 is SQVTM, CDR2 ANQGSEA. CDR3 length equals 11 residues. With 4 bases removed from V and 8 bases from J, the gap between germline ends came to 11 bases. CDR3 loop: CSVGQVKGYTF. CDR3 bases: TGCAGCGTTGGGCAGGTGAAAGGCTACACCTTC. The variable domain in full, completed from reference TRBV29-1 and TRBJ1-2, reads SAVISQKPSRDICQRGTSLTIQCQVDSQVTMMFWYRQQPGQSLTLIATANQGSEATYESGFVIDKFPISRPNLTFSTLTVSNMSPEDSSIYLCSVGQVKGYTFGSGTRLTVV.

This clonotype was observed a few times. The chain couples TRBV20-1 to TRBJ1-5; D gene unclear. Germline CDR1 is DFQATT and CDR2 is SNEGSKA (reference sequence). The V gene lost 1 base and the J gene lost 0 bases, with 10 bases spanning the gap. The CDR3 spans 15 residues. CDR3: CSARGGGSSNQPQHF. Written as DNA, the CDR3 is TGCAGTGCTAGAGGAGGCGGGAGTAGCAATCAGCCCCAGCATTTT.

This clonotype was seen ten or more times. The V call is TRBV12-3 or TRBV12-4, the J call TRBJ2-5; tentative D call: TRBD2 (6 bases). The CDR3 contains 15 residues. Trimming shortened V by 6 bases and J by 6 bases, and 20 bases separated the two germline ends. Here the CDR3 DNA reads TGTGCCAGCAGCGAATTACCCGGGGGTACGAAGACCCAGTACTTC. Protein: CASSELPGGTKTQYF.

This clonotype was counted at least ten times. The V gene is TRBV3-1, the J gene TRBJ2-2; a weak D match, TRBD1 (5 bases). Between the trimmed V and J ends, which lost 1 base and 6 bases, there was a span of 15 bases. The CDR3 runs 16 residues. Germline CDR1 is LGHDT and CDR2 is YNNKEL (reference sequence). The CDR3, as DNA: TGTGCCAGCAGCCAAGTCGGGCGTCAGGGATCCGGGGAGCTGTTTTTT. Residues: CASSQVGRQGSGELFF. Full variable domain (remainder filled in from reference TRBV3-1 and TRBJ2-2): DTAVSQTPKYLVTQMGNDKSIKCEQNLGHDTMYWYKQDSKKFLKIMFSYNNKELIINETVPNRFSPKSPDKAHLNLHINSLELGDSAVYFCASSQVGRQGSGELFFGEGSRLTVL.

In its sample, this clonotype was seen many times. V usage is TRBV20-1 and J usage is TRBJ2-7; 10 bases are a match to TRBD2. From germline, CDR1 is DFQATT and CDR2 SNEGSKA (reference sequence). This CDR3 region has 13 residues. The V and J ends lost 6 bases and 4 bases, in that order; junction bases with no gene match: 6. The CDR3 sequence: CSATGTSAYEQYF. As DNA, the CDR3 is TGCAGTGCCACCGGGACTAGCGCATACGAGCAGTACTTC.

The rearrangement links TRBV9 to TRBJ2-3; no clear D gene. Trimming took off 6 bases at V and 0 bases at J, with 14 bases between the two ends. CDR1 is SGDLS and CDR2 is YYNGEE in the germline V gene. The CDR3 contains 15 residues. CDR3 bases: TGTGCCAGCACCGCAAGAATGGACAGCACAGATACGCAGTATTTT. Encoded protein: CASTARMDSTDTQYF.

This clonotype came up many times. The chain carries TRBV12-3 or TRBV12-4 and TRBJ2-1; D unclear. This CDR3 contains 15 residues. V lost 2 bases to trimming and J lost 7 bases, with 15 bases between them. CDR3 nucleotides: TGTGCCAGCAGTTTACCGGCATCATTTAAAAATGAGCAGTTCTTC. Residues: CASSLPASFKNEQFF.

In this sample, this clonotype turned up many times. V usage is TRBV21-1 and J usage is TRBJ2-1; TRBD1, the table's D call, lacks a check against the DNA. TRBV21-1 represents a pseudogene. The CDR3 contains 14 residues. As DNA, the CDR3 is TGTGCCAGCAGCAAAGGGAGGGGGGGCGATGAGCAGTTCTTC. This encodes CASSKGRGGDEQFF.

This clonotype was observed many times. The J gene is TRBJ2-5, the V gene TRBV11-2; D is possibly TRBD1 (6 bases). Per the germline V gene, CDR1 is SGHAT and CDR2 is FQNNGV. The CDR3 has 14 amino acids. V gave up 1 base and J gave up 3 bases, with 9 bases separating them. The CDR3: CASSLAGQKETQYF. DNA for the CDR3: TGTGCCAGCAGCTTAGCCGGACAGAAAGAGACCCAGTACTTC.

This clonotype has ten or more counts. The chain combines TRBV29-1 with TRBJ2-7; no clear D gene. This CDR3 spans 11 amino acids. Trimming removed 6 bases at V and 1 base at J, with 7 bases between. The germline V gene encodes CDR1 SQVTM and CDR2 ANQGSEA. DNA of the CDR3: TGCAGCGTAGGCCTGTCCTACGAGCAGTACTTC. As protein: CSVGLSYEQYF.

This clonotype was picked up many times. The genes are TRBV23-1 and TRBJ1-5; D remains unclear. TRBV23-1 is given ORF status, its function remaining uncertain. The CDR3 runs to 15 residues. V was pared by 4 bases and J by 6 bases, with 16 bases between. Here the CDR3 reads CASSRTVLRGQPQHF. The CDR3 region has the DNA TGCGCCAGCAGTCGAACGGTCCTAAGAGGTCAGCCCCAGCATTTT.

This clonotype was recorded only once. The chain links TRBV7-4 to TRBJ2-3, with D perhaps matching TRBD2 (6 bases). Germline V gene sequence: CDR1 SGHVT, CDR2 SQSDAQ. V was cut by 7 bases and J by 1 base, with 24 bases left in between. The CDR3 sequence is 18 residues long. CDR3 DNA: TGTGCCAGCACTATACCCCTGGTTGGGGCTAGCGGCACAGATACGCAGTATTTT. Residues: CASTIPLVGASGTDTQYF.